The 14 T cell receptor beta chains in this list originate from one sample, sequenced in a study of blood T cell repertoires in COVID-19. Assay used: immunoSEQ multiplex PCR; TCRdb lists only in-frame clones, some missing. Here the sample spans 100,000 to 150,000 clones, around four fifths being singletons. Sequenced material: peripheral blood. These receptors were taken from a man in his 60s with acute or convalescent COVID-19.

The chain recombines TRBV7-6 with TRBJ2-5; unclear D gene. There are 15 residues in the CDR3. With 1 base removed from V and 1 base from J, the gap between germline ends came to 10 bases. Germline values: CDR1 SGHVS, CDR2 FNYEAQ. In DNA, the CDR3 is TGTGCCAGCAGCTTAGACGGCGAGCGCCAAGAGACCCAGTACTTC. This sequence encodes CASSLDGERQETQYF. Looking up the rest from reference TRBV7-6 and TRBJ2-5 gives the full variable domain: GAGVSQSPRYKVTKRGQDVALRCDPISGHVSLYWYRQALGQGPEFLTYFNYEAQQDKSGLPNDRFSAERPEGSISTLTIQRTEQRDSAMYRCASSLDGERQETQYFGPGTRLLVL.

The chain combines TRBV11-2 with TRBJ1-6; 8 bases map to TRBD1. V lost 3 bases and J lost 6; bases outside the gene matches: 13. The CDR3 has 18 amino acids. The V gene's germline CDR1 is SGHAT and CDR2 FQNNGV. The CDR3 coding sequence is TGTGCCAGCAGCTTCAGTGCCAGGGGGCGAAGTGGTAATTCACCCCTCCACTTT. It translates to CASSFSARGRSGNSPLHF.

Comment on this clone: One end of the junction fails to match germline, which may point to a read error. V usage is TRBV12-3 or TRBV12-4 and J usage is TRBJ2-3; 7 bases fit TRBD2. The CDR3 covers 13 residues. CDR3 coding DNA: TGTGCCAGCAGTCTAGCGGCCACAGATACGCAGTATTTT. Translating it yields CASSLAATDTQYF.

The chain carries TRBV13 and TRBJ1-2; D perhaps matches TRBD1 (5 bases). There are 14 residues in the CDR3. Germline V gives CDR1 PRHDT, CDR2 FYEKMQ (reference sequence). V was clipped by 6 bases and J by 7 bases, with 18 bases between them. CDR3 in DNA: TGTGCCAGCAGGCGCACAGGCGATCGGCTTGGCTACACCTTC. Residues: CASRRTGDRLGYTF.

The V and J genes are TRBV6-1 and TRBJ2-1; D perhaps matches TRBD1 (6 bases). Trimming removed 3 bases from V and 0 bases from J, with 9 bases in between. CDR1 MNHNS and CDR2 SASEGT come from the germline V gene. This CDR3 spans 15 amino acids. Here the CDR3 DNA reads TGTGCCAGCAGTGAGACAGGATTCTCCTACAATGAGCAGTTCTTC. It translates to CASSETGFSYNEQFF.

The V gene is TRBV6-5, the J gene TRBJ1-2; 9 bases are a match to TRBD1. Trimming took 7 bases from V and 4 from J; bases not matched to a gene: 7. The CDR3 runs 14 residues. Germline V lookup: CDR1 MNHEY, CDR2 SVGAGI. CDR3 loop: CASTKGQGGYGYTF. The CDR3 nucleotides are TGTGCCAGCACCAAGGGACAGGGTGGCTATGGCTACACCTTC.

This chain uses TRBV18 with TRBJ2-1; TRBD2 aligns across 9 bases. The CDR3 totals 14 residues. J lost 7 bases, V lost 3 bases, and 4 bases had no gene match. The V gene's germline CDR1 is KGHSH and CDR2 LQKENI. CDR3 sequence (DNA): TGTGCCAGCTCACCCTTAGCGGGAGAAAATGAGCAGTTCTTC. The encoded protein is CASSPLAGENEQFF.

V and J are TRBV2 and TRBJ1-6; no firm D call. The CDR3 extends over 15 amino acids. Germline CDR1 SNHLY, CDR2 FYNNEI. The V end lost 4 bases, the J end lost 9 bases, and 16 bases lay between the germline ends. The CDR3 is CASSAWVRRGSPLHF. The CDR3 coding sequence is TGTGCCAGCAGTGCGTGGGTCCGCCGCGGTTCACCCCTCCACTTT.

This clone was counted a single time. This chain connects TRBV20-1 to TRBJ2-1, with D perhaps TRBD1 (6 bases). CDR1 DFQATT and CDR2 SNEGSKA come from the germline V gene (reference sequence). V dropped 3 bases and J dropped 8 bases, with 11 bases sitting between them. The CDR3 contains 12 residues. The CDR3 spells CSASQGSDEQFF. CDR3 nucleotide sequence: TGCAGTGCTAGTCAGGGGTCGGATGAGCAGTTCTTC.

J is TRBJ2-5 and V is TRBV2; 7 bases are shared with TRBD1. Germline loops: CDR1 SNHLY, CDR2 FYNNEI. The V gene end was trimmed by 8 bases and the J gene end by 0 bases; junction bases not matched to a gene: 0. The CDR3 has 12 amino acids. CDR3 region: CASQGDQETQYF. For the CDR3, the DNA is TGTGCCAGCCAGGGGGACCAAGAGACCCAGTACTTC.

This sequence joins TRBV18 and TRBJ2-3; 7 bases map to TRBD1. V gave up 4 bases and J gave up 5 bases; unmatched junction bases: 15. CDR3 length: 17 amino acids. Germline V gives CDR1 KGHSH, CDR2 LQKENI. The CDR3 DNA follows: TGTGCCAGCTCACTAACACCAAATACAGGGGAAGTAGATACGCAGTATTTT. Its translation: CASSLTPNTGEVDTQYF.

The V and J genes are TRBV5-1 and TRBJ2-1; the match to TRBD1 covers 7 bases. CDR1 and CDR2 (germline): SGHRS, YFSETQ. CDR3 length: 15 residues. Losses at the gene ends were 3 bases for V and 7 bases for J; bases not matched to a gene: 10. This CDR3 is CASSWADRTGNEQFF. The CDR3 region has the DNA TGCGCCAGCAGCTGGGCGGACAGGACTGGGAATGAGCAGTTCTTC.

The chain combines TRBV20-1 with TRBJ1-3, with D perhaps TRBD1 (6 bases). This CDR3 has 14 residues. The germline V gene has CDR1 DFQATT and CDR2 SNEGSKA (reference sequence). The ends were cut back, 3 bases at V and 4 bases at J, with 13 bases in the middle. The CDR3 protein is CSASGGLSGNTIYF. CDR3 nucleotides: TGCAGTGCTAGTGGGGGCTTATCGGGAAACACCATATATTTT.

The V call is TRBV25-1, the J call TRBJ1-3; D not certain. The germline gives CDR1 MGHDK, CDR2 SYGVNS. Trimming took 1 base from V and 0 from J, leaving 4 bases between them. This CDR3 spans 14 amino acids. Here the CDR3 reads CASSESVSGNTIYF. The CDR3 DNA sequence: TGTGCCAGCAGTGAATCTGTCTCTGGAAACACCATATATTTT.